Listed below are T cell receptor beta chains from one sample, sequenced in a study of T cells in Graves' hyperthyroidism and ophthalmopathy. TCRdb re-derived calls from the multiplex PCR reads in MiXCR, one entry per CDR3 protein. Of roughly 600,000 distinct CDR3 sequences in the sample, more than 14% were seen once. The material sequenced was blood. The receptors originated from a woman between 45 and 60 years old with Graves' ophthalmopathy. The CDR3 runs from the conserved cysteine through the conserved F or W. D genes are given only for firm matches. Some rows mark clone size as missing; the rest say once, few, many or name a class of expanded clone.

d_call: -
j_call: TRBJ2-7
clone_size: many
v_call: TRBV20-1
cdr3_nt: TGCAGTGCTAGGCGACAGGCCACGTCCTACGAGCAGTACTTC
cdr3_aa: CSARRQATSYEQYF

d_call: TRBD2
j_call: TRBJ2-5
clone_size: many
v_call: TRBV19
cdr3_nt: TGTGCCAGTAGAAAGAAGTCGATAGCGGGAGGGCCTACAGAGACCCAGTACTTC
cdr3_aa: CASRKKSIAGGPTETQYF

d_call: -
j_call: TRBJ1-4
clone_size: few
v_call: TRBV14
cdr3_nt: TGTGCCAGCAGCCAAGAGAGGTCCCAATTTAATGAAAAACTGTTTTTT
cdr3_aa: CASSQERSQFNEKLFF

d_call: -
j_call: TRBJ1-6
clone_size: -
v_call: TRBV19
cdr3_nt: TGTGCCAGTAGTAGGGACACCGGGAATAATTCACCCCTCCACTTT
cdr3_aa: CASSRDTGNNSPLHF

d_call: -
j_call: TRBJ1-1
clone_size: many
v_call: TRBV11-3
cdr3_nt: TGTGCCAGCAGCTTATCTGGAGCGATGAACACTGAAGCTTTCTTT
cdr3_aa: CASSLSGAMNTEAFF

d_call: TRBD1
j_call: TRBJ2-7
clone_size: many
v_call: TRBV29-1
cdr3_nt: TGCAGCGTTCGGGACAGGGACTACGAGCAGTACTTC
cdr3_aa: CSVRDRDYEQYF

d_call: -
j_call: TRBJ1-3
clone_size: few
v_call: TRBV19
cdr3_nt: TGTGCCAGTAGTTCCCCGGGGCCAGGAGGGAGCTCTGGAAACACCATATATTTT
cdr3_aa: CASSSPGPGGSSGNTIYF

d_call: TRBD2
j_call: TRBJ2-3
clone_size: many
v_call: TRBV18
cdr3_nt: TGTGCCAGCTCACTGGGGACTAGCGGGAGTGGAGCAGATACGCAGTATTTT
cdr3_aa: CASSLGTSGSGADTQYF

d_call: TRBD1
j_call: TRBJ2-1
clone_size: many
v_call: TRBV5-1
cdr3_nt: TGCGCCAGCAGCTTGGAGGACAGGGGGTTTTCGGACAATGAGCAGTTCTTC
cdr3_aa: CASSLEDRGFSDNEQFF

d_call: TRBD1
j_call: TRBJ2-1
clone_size: -
v_call: TRBV29-1
cdr3_nt: TGCAGCGTTCGACAGGGGGGGGGGAATGAGCAGTTCTTC
cdr3_aa: CSVRQGGGNEQFF

d_call: TRBD1
j_call: TRBJ1-2
clone_size: -
v_call: TRBV7-9
cdr3_nt: TGTGCCAGCAGCTTAATCGGACAGGGGGTAGGGGATGGCTACACCTTC
cdr3_aa: CASSLIGQGVGDGYTF

d_call: TRBD1
j_call: TRBJ1-1
clone_size: many
v_call: TRBV27
cdr3_nt: TGTGCCAGCAGTCCGACAGGGCCCACTGAAGCTTTCTTT
cdr3_aa: CASSPTGPTEAFF

d_call: -
j_call: TRBJ1-5
clone_size: few
v_call: TRBV4-2
cdr3_nt: TGTGCCAGCAGCCAGACCGGGACAAGCAATCAGCCCCAGCATTTT
cdr3_aa: CASSQTGTSNQPQHF

d_call: TRBD1
j_call: TRBJ1-2
clone_size: many
v_call: TRBV9
cdr3_nt: TGTGCCAGCAGCGTAGGCTTCGGGACAGCGCTCTATGGCTACACCTTC
cdr3_aa: CASSVGFGTALYGYTF

d_call: TRBD1
j_call: TRBJ1-1
clone_size: many
v_call: TRBV12-3/TRBV12-4
cdr3_nt: TGTGCCAGCAGTCCCCAGGGGGTTCTGAACACTGAAGCTTTCTTT
cdr3_aa: CASSPQGVLNTEAFF

d_call: -
j_call: TRBJ2-7
clone_size: many
v_call: TRBV11-2
cdr3_nt: TGTGCCAGCAGCTTGGGGGTCTCCTACGAGCAGTACTTC
cdr3_aa: CASSLGVSYEQYF

d_call: TRBD2
j_call: TRBJ2-3
clone_size: many
v_call: TRBV20-1
cdr3_nt: TGCAGTGCTAGATCACTTAGCGGGGGTAGCACAGATACGCAGTATTTT
cdr3_aa: CSARSLSGGSTDTQYF

d_call: -
j_call: TRBJ2-2
clone_size: -
v_call: TRBV15
cdr3_nt: TGTGCCACCAGCGGAGACAGGAACACCGGGGAGCTGTTTTTT
cdr3_aa: CATSGDRNTGELFF

d_call: -
j_call: TRBJ1-1
clone_size: many
v_call: TRBV3-1
cdr3_nt: TGTGCCAGCAGCCACCTACAAGACACTGAAGCTTTCTTT
cdr3_aa: CASSHLQDTEAFF

d_call: -
j_call: TRBJ1-1
clone_size: many
v_call: TRBV5-1
cdr3_nt: TGCGCCAGCAGCTTGGTGGCAGGTGAAGCTTTCTTT
cdr3_aa: CASSLVAGEAFF

d_call: -
j_call: TRBJ2-2
clone_size: -
v_call: TRBV7-6
cdr3_nt: TGTGCCAGCAGCTTAAGGGTGTCGAACACCGGGGAGCTGTTTTTT
cdr3_aa: CASSLRVSNTGELFF

d_call: -
j_call: TRBJ2-5
clone_size: many
v_call: TRBV20-1
cdr3_nt: TGCAGTGCTGCAGACATCCCTAGCCAGTACTTC
cdr3_aa: CSAADIPSQYF

d_call: -
j_call: TRBJ1-3
clone_size: -
v_call: TRBV2
cdr3_nt: TGTGCCAGCATTGGGGGTTCCTCTGGAAACACCATATATTTT
cdr3_aa: CASIGGSSGNTIYF

d_call: -
j_call: TRBJ2-1
clone_size: many
v_call: TRBV24-1
cdr3_nt: TGTGCCACCACAGGGTCGGAGAGCTCCTACAATGAGCAGTTCTTC
cdr3_aa: CATTGSESSYNEQFF

d_call: -
j_call: TRBJ2-7
clone_size: many
v_call: TRBV5-8
cdr3_nt: TGTGCCAGCAGCCCGACACCGGGAACAAACTACGAGCAGTACTTC
cdr3_aa: CASSPTPGTNYEQYF

d_call: -
j_call: TRBJ2-1
clone_size: many
v_call: TRBV2
cdr3_nt: TGTGCCAGCAGTGAAGGGACGCCCCTGTTGGACAATGAGCAGTTCTTC
cdr3_aa: CASSEGTPLLDNEQFF

d_call: -
j_call: TRBJ1-5
clone_size: few
v_call: TRBV6-1
cdr3_nt: TGTGCCAGCAGCAGGTCAGGGTATTCGGAGCCCCAGCATTTT
cdr3_aa: CASSRSGYSEPQHF

d_call: -
j_call: TRBJ2-2
clone_size: many
v_call: TRBV30
cdr3_nt: TGTGCCTGGAGGTTAAACACCGGGGAGCTGTTTTTT
cdr3_aa: CAWRLNTGELFF

d_call: -
j_call: TRBJ2-3
clone_size: -
v_call: TRBV27
cdr3_nt: TGTGCCAGCAGCCCAAAGGGAGCGCGGGGACGCACAGATACGCAGTATTTT
cdr3_aa: CASSPKGARGRTDTQYF

d_call: TRBD1
j_call: TRBJ2-7
clone_size: many
v_call: TRBV30
cdr3_nt: TGTGCCTGGAGCCAGGGGGCTCGGAACGAGCAGTACTTC
cdr3_aa: CAWSQGARNEQYF

d_call: TRBD2
j_call: TRBJ2-1
clone_size: few
v_call: TRBV20-1
cdr3_nt: TGCAGTGCACACGGGACTAGCGGTATTGATGAGCAGTTCTTC
cdr3_aa: CSAHGTSGIDEQFF

d_call: -
j_call: TRBJ2-1
clone_size: -
v_call: TRBV27
cdr3_nt: TGTGCCAGCAGTATACAGGGTTGGGGGGCTAGGGAGCAGTTCTTC
cdr3_aa: CASSIQGWGAREQFF

d_call: TRBD2
j_call: TRBJ2-1
clone_size: -
v_call: TRBV7-2
cdr3_nt: TGTGCCAGCAGCATACGTACTAGCGGGAGGGTGAATGAGCAGTTCTTC
cdr3_aa: CASSIRTSGRVNEQFF

d_call: -
j_call: TRBJ1-5
clone_size: -
v_call: TRBV12-3/TRBV12-4
cdr3_nt: TGTGCCAGCAGTTTTTGGGGTTTCAGTAATCAGCCCCAGCATTTT
cdr3_aa: CASSFWGFSNQPQHF

d_call: TRBD1
j_call: TRBJ2-7
clone_size: -
v_call: TRBV29-1
cdr3_nt: TGCAGCGCCACGACAGGGTCGGACGAGCAGTACTTC
cdr3_aa: CSATTGSDEQYF

d_call: -
j_call: TRBJ2-1
clone_size: many
v_call: TRBV30
cdr3_nt: TGTGCCTGGACTCTAGGGCCGTACAATGAGCAGTTCTTC
cdr3_aa: CAWTLGPYNEQFF

d_call: -
j_call: TRBJ2-1
clone_size: -
v_call: TRBV7-9
cdr3_nt: TGTGCCAGCAAGGCGGACTTGGGCTCCTACAATGAGCAGTTCTTC
cdr3_aa: CASKADLGSYNEQFF

d_call: -
j_call: TRBJ1-4
clone_size: many
v_call: TRBV5-5
cdr3_nt: TGTGCCAGCAGCCCAGGCCGGTGGGGTGAAAAACTGTTTTTT
cdr3_aa: CASSPGRWGEKLFF

d_call: TRBD2
j_call: TRBJ2-7
clone_size: few
v_call: TRBV7-9
cdr3_nt: TGTGCCAGCAGCTCTAGCGGGAGTCGCGAGCAGTACTTC
cdr3_aa: CASSSSGSREQYF

d_call: TRBD2
j_call: TRBJ2-1
clone_size: many
v_call: TRBV24-1
cdr3_nt: TGTGCCACCAGTGATGGCGGGAGGCCCTACAATGAGCAGTTCTTC
cdr3_aa: CATSDGGRPYNEQFF

d_call: -
j_call: TRBJ1-1
clone_size: many
v_call: TRBV12-3/TRBV12-4
cdr3_nt: TGTGCCAGCATCGAGGGGGGCACTGAAGCTTTCTTT
cdr3_aa: CASIEGGTEAFF

d_call: -
j_call: TRBJ2-2
clone_size: -
v_call: TRBV6-1
cdr3_nt: TGTGCCAGCACCTTATTAACGGGGCTCAGGACCGGGGAGCTGTTTTTT
cdr3_aa: CASTLLTGLRTGELFF

d_call: -
j_call: TRBJ1-2
clone_size: many
v_call: TRBV20-1
cdr3_nt: TGCAGTGCTACAGGGCTTAGTGGCTACACCTTC
cdr3_aa: CSATGLSGYTF

d_call: -
j_call: TRBJ2-7
clone_size: -
v_call: TRBV4-3
cdr3_nt: TGCGCCAGCAGCCAAGATCGTGACTTAGCCTACGAGCAGTACTTC
cdr3_aa: CASSQDRDLAYEQYF

d_call: -
j_call: TRBJ1-2
clone_size: few
v_call: TRBV27
cdr3_nt: TGTGCCAGCAGTTCCCCCGGGACCCCGAGGGGCTACACCTTC
cdr3_aa: CASSSPGTPRGYTF

d_call: TRBD2
j_call: TRBJ2-1
clone_size: many
v_call: TRBV28
cdr3_nt: TGTGCCAGCAGTTTCACTAGCGGGAGGGTGATCTATGAGCAGTTCTTC
cdr3_aa: CASSFTSGRVIYEQFF

d_call: -
j_call: TRBJ1-1
clone_size: many
v_call: TRBV18
cdr3_nt: TGTGCCAGCTCACCATCTATAAGTAACACTGAAGCTTTCTTT
cdr3_aa: CASSPSISNTEAFF

d_call: -
j_call: TRBJ2-2
clone_size: many
v_call: TRBV11-3
cdr3_nt: TGTGCCAGCAGCTTTACGAACACCGGGGAGCTGTTTTTT
cdr3_aa: CASSFTNTGELFF

d_call: -
j_call: TRBJ2-1
clone_size: many
v_call: TRBV4-3
cdr3_nt: TGCGCCAGCAGCGAGGGTTACAATGAGCAGTTCTTC
cdr3_aa: CASSEGYNEQFF

d_call: -
j_call: TRBJ1-1
clone_size: few
v_call: TRBV5-1
cdr3_nt: TGCGCCAGCAGTCGGGAGGGTGGAGGAGGAACTGAAGCTTTCTTT
cdr3_aa: CASSREGGGGTEAFF

d_call: TRBD2
j_call: TRBJ2-1
clone_size: many
v_call: TRBV12-3/TRBV12-4
cdr3_nt: TGTGCCAGCAGCAGCCGGGTAGCGGGAGGCTTCAATGAGCAGTTCTTC
cdr3_aa: CASSSRVAGGFNEQFF

d_call: TRBD1
j_call: TRBJ1-1
clone_size: many
v_call: TRBV30
cdr3_nt: TGTGCCTGGAGGTTAGAGACAGGGACAGTGAACACTGAAGCTTTCTTT
cdr3_aa: CAWRLETGTVNTEAFF

d_call: TRBD2
j_call: TRBJ2-1
clone_size: many
v_call: TRBV7-3
cdr3_nt: TGTGCCAGCAGCTTAGGCGGGAGGGCCCCCTACAATGAGCAGTTCTTC
cdr3_aa: CASSLGGRAPYNEQFF